These 23 T cell receptor beta chains were sequenced from one sample in a study of blood T cell repertoires in COVID-19. Assay used: immunoSEQ multiplex PCR; TCRdb lists only in-frame clones, some missing. Among roughly 140,000 clones, more than 75% were seen once, and the ten largest hold under 2.5%. The sample comprised peripheral blood. These receptors all stem from a man between 65 and 80 years old with acute or convalescent COVID-19.

The chain recombines TRBV27 with TRBJ1-4; the D gene is possibly TRBD1 (5 bases). V was shortened by 6 bases and J by 3 bases, with 14 bases between the two germline ends. The CDR3 totals 15 residues. Germline V gives CDR1 MNHEY, CDR2 SMNVEV (reference sequence). Written as DNA, the CDR3 is TGTGCCAGCAGCGGGGGGAGGGCAGCTAATGAAAAACTGTTTTTT. Its translation: CASSGGRAANEKLFF.

The chain employs TRBV11-3 and TRBJ2-7; D may be TRBD1 (6 bases). Looked up from germline, CDR1 is SGHNT and CDR2 is YENEEA. Trimming took off 2 bases at V and 5 bases at J, with 7 bases between the two ends. The CDR3 loop spans 12 amino acids. CDR3 loop: CASSLTGHEQYF. DNA of the CDR3: TGTGCCAGCAGCTTAACAGGGCACGAGCAGTACTTC.

The chain has TRBV7-9 and TRBJ2-7; 11 bases agree with TRBD2. The CDR3 loop spans 14 amino acids. Germline CDR1 is SEHNR and CDR2 is FQNEAQ (reference sequence). Trimming took 6 bases from V and 3 from J; bases not matched to a gene: 4. This CDR3 is CASRQTSGVYEQYF. The DNA of the CDR3 is TGTGCCAGCAGACAGACTAGCGGGGTCTACGAGCAGTACTTC.

The CDR3 nucleotides read TGTGCCAGCAGCCAAGCGGGATCCAAAAACATTCAGTACTTC. Protein: CASSQAGSKNIQYF. The rearrangement uses TRBV3-1 (or the pseudogene TRBV3-2) and TRBJ2-4; possible D gene TRBD2, 5 bases. The length of the CDR3 is 14 residues. Trimming left V 1 base short and J 2 bases short, with 6 bases between. Germline loops: CDR1 LGHDT, CDR2 YNNKEL (reference sequence).

The genes are TRBV28 and TRBJ1-1; possibly TRBD1 for D (6 bases). V shed 7 bases and J shed 3 bases, with 12 bases lying between them. This CDR3 spans 13 amino acids. Germline V lookup: CDR1 MDHEN, CDR2 SYDVKM. DNA of the CDR3: TGTGCCAGCACCCTGAGGGGGTACACTGAAGCTTTCTTT. Amino acids: CASTLRGYTEAFF.

The chain is built from TRBV20-1 and TRBJ1-2; TRBD1 is a possible D gene (6 bases). From germline, CDR1 is DFQATT and CDR2 SNEGSKA (reference sequence). The CDR3 totals 13 residues. Trimming took 3 bases from V and 0 from J, leaving 8 bases between them. CDR3 nucleotides: TGCAGTGCTAGTAAGGGGGCTAACTATGGCTACACCTTC. Protein sequence: CSASKGANYGYTF.

The chain employs TRBV11-2 and TRBJ1-2; 9 bases map to TRBD1. This CDR3 is 13 amino acids long. From germline, CDR1 is SGHAT and CDR2 FQNNGV. V was pared by 1 base and J by 7 bases, with 1 base of the junction left unmatched. The CDR3, as DNA: TGTGCCAGCAGCTTAGGGACAGGGGTTGGCTACACCTTC. Protein sequence: CASSLGTGVGYTF.

The chain uses TRBV18 and TRBJ2-7; D not certain. Trimming shortened V by 1 base and J by 1 base, and 8 bases separated the two germline ends. The V gene's germline CDR1 is KGHSH and CDR2 LQKENI. The CDR3 consists of 14 residues. The DNA of the CDR3 is TGTGCCAGCTCACCACTGCCCAGTTCCTACGAGCAGTACTTC. This encodes CASSPLPSSYEQYF.

The table lists this clone with a count of one. The genes are TRBV19 and TRBJ1-5, with D maybe TRBD1 (5 bases). CDR3 length: 12 amino acids. Germline V gene lookup returns CDR1 LNHDA and CDR2 SQIVND (reference sequence). V was shortened by 10 bases and J by 4 bases, with 11 bases between the two germline ends. The CDR3 nucleotides read TGTGCCACCCATGGGGGGAATCAGCCCCAGCATTTT. As protein: CATHGGNQPQHF.

This clone was picked up a small number of times. The chain recombines TRBV10-3 with TRBJ2-2; 10 nucleotides align to TRBD2. V was clipped by 10 bases and J by 1 base; unmatched bases: 6. Germline CDR1 ENHRY, CDR2 SYGVKD. This CDR3 region has 15 residues. The CDR3 here is CATLPSGGNTGELFF. The DNA for the CDR3 is TGTGCCACCCTGCCTAGCGGGGGGAACACCGGGGAGCTGTTTTTT.

The chain couples TRBV6-5 to TRBJ1-1; the D gene is possibly TRBD1 (5 bases). V shed 7 bases and J shed 4 bases, with 13 bases lying between them. CDR1 is MNHEY and CDR2 is SVGAGI in the germline V gene. This CDR3 has 13 residues. CDR3 nucleotide sequence: TGTGCCAGCAAATGGGGGGGGGTCACTGAAGCTTTCTTT. Translating gives CASKWGGVTEAFF.

The CDR3 DNA is TGTGCCAGCAGGAGGACTAGCGGGAGGGCGCCAGATACGCAGTATTTT. The encoded protein is CASRRTSGRAPDTQYF. The rearrangement uses TRBV7-9 and TRBJ2-3; 15 positions match TRBD2. Trimming took 6 bases from V and 4 from J; bases not matched to a gene: 5. The CDR3 totals 16 residues. Germline V gene data show CDR1 as SEHNR and CDR2 as FQNEAQ (reference sequence). The whole variable domain, remainder taken from reference TRBV7-9 and TRBJ2-3, is DTGVSQNPRHKITKRGQNVTFRCDPISEHNRLYWYRQTLGQGPEFLTYFQNEAQLEKSRLLSDRFSAERPKGSFSTLEIQRTEQGDSAMYLCASRRTSGRAPDTQYFGPGTRLTVL.

The gene calls are TRBV11-2 and TRBJ1-4; D is undetermined. V lost 5 bases and J lost 8, with 18 bases in between. This CDR3 spans 15 amino acids. Germline V CDR1 and CDR2: SGHAT, FQNNGV. The CDR3 sequence: CASSPPGSLREKLFF. CDR3 nucleotides: TGTGCCAGCAGCCCACCCGGGTCCTTACGGGAAAAACTGTTTTTT.

This chain joins TRBV21-1 and TRBJ1-1. TRBV21-1 is assigned pseudogene status. This CDR3 comprises 14 residues. CDR3 nucleotide sequence: TGTGCCACCCACCGGACGCGGAGGGAAACTGAAGCTTTCTTT. This encodes CATHRTRRETEAFF.

This clone appeared once. The V gene is TRBV13, the J gene TRBJ2-1; 11 bases are a match to TRBD2. The CDR3 totals 15 residues. V trimming: 5 bases; J trimming: 4 bases; junction bases outside the gene matches: 4. The germline V gene encodes CDR1 PRHDT and CDR2 FYEKMQ (reference sequence). The CDR3 sequence is CASSRGLAAYNEQFF. Written as DNA, the CDR3 is TGTGCCAGCAGCCGGGGACTAGCGGCATACAATGAGCAGTTCTTC.

The chain recombines TRBV18 with TRBJ1-5; TRBD1 agrees at 9 bases. The germline CDR1 and CDR2 sequences are KGHSH and LQKENI. V was pared by 3 bases and J by 4 bases, with 4 bases of the junction left unmatched. There are 15 residues in the CDR3. The CDR3 loop is CASSPQTGGNQPQHF. Written as DNA, the CDR3 is TGTGCCAGCTCACCCCAGACAGGGGGAAATCAGCCCCAGCATTTT.

The V call is TRBV7-3, the J call TRBJ2-7, with 9 bases matching TRBD2. Germline V gene data show CDR1 as SGHTA and CDR2 as FQGTGA. The CDR3 is made up of 15 amino acids. Losses at the gene ends were 0 bases for V and 3 bases for J; bases not matched to a gene: 3. CDR3 DNA: TGTGCCAGCAGCTTAACTAGCGGGAGCCACTACGAGCAGTACTTC. It codes for CASSLTSGSHYEQYF.

This clone showed up just once. The V and J genes are TRBV7-8 and TRBJ1-6; 7 nucleotides align to TRBD1. Per germline, CDR1 SGHVS and CDR2 FQNEAQ. This CDR3 is 14 amino acids long. J was trimmed by 7 bases and V by 1 base; bases with no gene match: 1. This chain's CDR3 is CASSLEGANSPLHF. For the CDR3, the DNA is TGTGCCAGCAGCTTAGAGGGGGCCAATTCACCCCTCCACTTT.

The chain is built from TRBV5-4 and TRBJ2-1; TRBD2 is a possible D gene (5 bases). The CDR3 contains 14 residues. V shed 2 bases and J shed 1 base, with 7 bases lying between them. Germline V gives CDR1 SGHNT, CDR2 YYREEE (reference sequence). The CDR3 sequence: CASSFEGSYNEQFF. For the CDR3, the DNA is TGTGCCAGCAGCTTCGAGGGATCCTACAATGAGCAGTTCTTC.

The chain combines TRBV7-3 with TRBJ2-5; D possibly corresponds to TRBD1 (5 bases). Trimming pared 0 bases from V and 5 bases from J, leaving 13 bases between. Germline V gene data show CDR1 as SGHTA and CDR2 as FQGTGA. CDR3 length equals 15 residues. In DNA form, the CDR3 reads TGTGCCAGCAGCTTAACAGGGGCGGCCTGGGAGACCCAGTACTTC. Protein: CASSLTGAAWETQYF.

The chain has TRBV10-3 and TRBJ1-5; the D gene is possibly TRBD1 (6 bases). This CDR3 comprises 14 residues. The germline CDR1 and CDR2 sequences are ENHRY and SYGVKD. With 6 bases removed from V and 4 bases from J, the gap between germline ends came to 13 bases. The DNA for the CDR3 is TGTGCCATCAGCCCGGCAGGGGAGAATCAGCCCCAGCATTTT. It is translated as CAISPAGENQPQHF.

This clone was detected once. The rearrangement joins TRBV7-3 to TRBJ2-2, with D maybe TRBD2 (5 bases). Trimming pared 4 bases from V and 7 bases from J, leaving 16 bases between. Germline CDR1 is SGHTA and CDR2 is FQGTGA. There are 15 residues in the CDR3. The CDR3 DNA follows: TGTGCCAGCAGCTCTGGCGGAGCCGAGGGCGGGGAGCTGTTTTTT. Translating gives CASSSGGAEGGELFF.

The chain joins TRBV5-1 to TRBJ1-1; 9 bases fit TRBD1. The CDR3 runs to 16 residues. The germline gives CDR1 SGHRS, CDR2 YFSETQ. Trimming cost V 4 bases and J 3 bases; bases outside gene matches: 10. CDR3: CASSRDRVIRDTEAFF. The CDR3 DNA sequence: TGCGCCAGCAGCCGGGACAGGGTGATAAGGGACACTGAAGCTTTCTTT.